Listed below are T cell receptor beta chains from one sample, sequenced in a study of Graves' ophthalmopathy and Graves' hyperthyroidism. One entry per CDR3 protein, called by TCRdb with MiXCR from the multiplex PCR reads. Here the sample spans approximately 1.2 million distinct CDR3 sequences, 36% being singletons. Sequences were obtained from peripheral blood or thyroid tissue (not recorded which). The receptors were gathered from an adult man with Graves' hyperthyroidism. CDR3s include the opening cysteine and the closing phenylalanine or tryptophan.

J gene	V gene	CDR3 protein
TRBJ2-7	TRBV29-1	CSVGFGSYEQYF
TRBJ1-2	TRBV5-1	CASSSAYGGADGYTF
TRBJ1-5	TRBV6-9	CASSTPGPQHF
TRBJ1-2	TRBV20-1	CSARGTYGYTF
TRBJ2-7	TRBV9	CASSRTGSNEQYF
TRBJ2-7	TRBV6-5	CASSHGGRYEQYF
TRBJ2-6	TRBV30	CAGRSDPGANVLTF
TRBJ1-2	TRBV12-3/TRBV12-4	CASSYKDVLGYTF
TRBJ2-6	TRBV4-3	CASSQEITGANVLTF
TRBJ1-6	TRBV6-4	CASSPRDYHPLHF
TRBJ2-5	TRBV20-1	CSASLGQKKETQYF
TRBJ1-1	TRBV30	CAWSGRRGGALKAFF
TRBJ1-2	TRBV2	CASSRDRRYTF
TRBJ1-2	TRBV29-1	CSAQQGGRSYDGYTF
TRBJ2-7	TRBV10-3	CAISETGSYEQYF
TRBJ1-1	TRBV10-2	CASPTEMNTEAFF
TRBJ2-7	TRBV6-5	CASMRGRAYEQYF
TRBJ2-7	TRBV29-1	CSVEAYGAGAHYEQYF
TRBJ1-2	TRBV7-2	CASSLQGPGGYTF
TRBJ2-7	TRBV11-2	CASSLYGAPYEQYF
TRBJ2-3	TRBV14	CASSQGRGMRTDTQYF
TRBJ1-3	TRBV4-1	CASSHSRSLSGNTIYF
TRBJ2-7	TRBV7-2	CASSQRGGHDYEQYF
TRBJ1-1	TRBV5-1	CASSFSGGNTEAFF
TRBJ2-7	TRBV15	CALPRDSRVEDIYEQYF
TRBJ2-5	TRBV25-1	CASSDRTAEGTQYF
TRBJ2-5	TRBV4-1	CASSSSLAGPEETQYF
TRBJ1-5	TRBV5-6	CASSLAQGNSNQPQHF
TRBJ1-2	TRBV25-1	CASSARGQGGYGYTF
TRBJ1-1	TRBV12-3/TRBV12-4	CASSAKQGNTEAFF
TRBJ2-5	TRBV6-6	CASSYTRGQGTQYF
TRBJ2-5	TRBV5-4	CASSPGTGQIETQYF